This T cell receptor (beta chain) was profiled in a study of T-cell reconstitution after alpha-beta-depleted transplantation in children (TCRdb year 2016). With regard to the full study: T-cell immune reconstitution after TCRalphabeta/CD19-depleted allogeneic hematopoietic cell transplantation in children was quantitatively tracked in the study by means of TCR repertoire profiling.

The method was PCR. The instrument given in TCRdb is Illumina HiSeq 2500. TCR libraries were prepared with molecular barcoding, using unique molecular identifiers to normalize TCRbeta repertoire quantification. In TCRdb, the public reads were trimmed at Q25 with fastp and aligned with MiXCR, with productive beta chains retained. Duplicate CDR3 protein sequences are folded into a single record with the most common DNA and genes. Here the sample has approximately 400,000 distinct CDR3 sequences; 15% to 20% occur a single time. The top ten clones comprise under 30% of the sample. Notes on this clonotype: Its antigen specificity is not known. The sample holds no much larger clone one base away, and base qualities are not on file.

Explained via the paper, the treatment or condition label denotes: allogeneic hematopoietic cell transplantation with graft depleted of TCRalphabeta T cells and CD19 B cells. The children who served as transplant recipients had been given grafts of TCRalphabeta/CD19-depleted allogeneic hematopoietic cells. What the authors observed across the whole study: In some patients, high TCRbeta diversity at day 60 was attributed to recipient T cells and intrathymic progenitors that had survived conditioning. About two months after transplant, the apparently early recovery of alphabetaT-cell counts reportedly depended on just several hundred clones that had expanded rapidly and came from non-depleted graft cells. Over the following months the frequencies of hyperexpanded clones went down, and after one year T-cell counts and TCRbeta diversity were mostly credited to newly produced T cells.

Sequencing was performed on PBMCs, mostly from graft donor cells, taken 360 days after TCRalphabeta/CD19-depleted stem cell transplant. The TCR sequence derives from a boy under two years old who had a stem cell transplant for Wiskott-Aldrich syndrome, so the T cells may come from the graft donor.

DNA sequence: TGTGCCACCAGTGATTCCCTTCTAGCGGTCCACAATGAGCAGTTCTTC. It translates to CATSDSLLAVHNEQFF. This chain joins TRBV24-1 to TRBJ2-1; 7 central nucleotides agree with TRBD2. From V the trimming removes 2 bases and from J it removes 5 bases, while the gene matches leave 8 bases of the junction unaccounted for. The CDR3 starts with the cysteine, ends with the phenylalanine, and has 16 residues. Only CDR3 DNA remains: 48 bases, in frame from the first base. As encoded in the germline V gene, CDR1 is KGHDR while CDR2 is SFDVKD.